This T cell receptor beta chain was recorded in a study of lymphopenia after photon versus proton radiotherapy. As regards this clone: The antigen is undetermined.

Assay: immunoSEQ multiplex PCR; the TCRdb copy retains only in-frame clones and omits some. Among about 29,000 clones listed, roughly 87% were seen once. Study-wide results and caveats: Better survival with proton therapy was suggested as possible, not demonstrated. Post-nadir TCR diversity decline inversely tracked overall survival among those who died. Post-nadir diversity loss with photons came from oligoclonal expansion, particularly CD8+ Temra cells. Proton therapy kept repertoires fairly stable, unlike photons, which gained effector/memory cells.

Germline lookup yields CDR1 WSHSY and CDR2 SAAADI. The CDR3 extends over 13 amino acids. Trimming took 0 bases from V and 7 from J, leaving 7 bases between them. The receptor was isolated from a woman aged 60-75 years with cholangiocarcinoma. Some clones in this sample may be carry-over from other donors' samples. The material was peripheral blood, obtained from a patient treated with proton-based radiotherapy. The V gene is TRBV10-2, the J gene TRBJ1-5; D unclear. In nucleotides, the CDR3 is TGCGCCAGCAGTGAGTCAAGGAGACAGCCCCAGCATTTT. Translated: CASSESRRQPQHF.